This T cell receptor beta chain was found in a study of blood T cells in healthy people across ages. Study-wide results and limits: Naive CD4+ cell counts and diversity both ran higher in long-lived than in aged donors.

A few counts support this clonotype. Its matching antigen is unknown. The V and J ends lost 0 bases and 6 bases respectively, with 12 bases between them. Germline lookup yields CDR1 MNHEY and CDR2 SVGAGI. The CDR3 sequence is 15 residues long. A second roughly 7 to 12 cycle PCR used barcoded and J-beta primers. Every molecule of cDNA carried a tag from a template-switch adaptor with 12 random nucleotides. Each CDR3 protein gets one entry after TCRdb re-called the 5' RACE reads with MiXCR. The data contain approximately 1,700,000 distinct CDR3 sequences, roughly two fifths of them seen just once; the ten biggest clones take up 23%.

The sample was blood. V and J are TRBV6-5 and TRBJ1-5; no clear D gene. The receptor was isolated from a human donor in good health. CDR3 residues: CASSYSRQAVQPQHF. The CDR3 nucleotides are TGTGCCAGCAGTTACTCGAGGCAGGCGGTTCAGCCCCAGCATTTT.